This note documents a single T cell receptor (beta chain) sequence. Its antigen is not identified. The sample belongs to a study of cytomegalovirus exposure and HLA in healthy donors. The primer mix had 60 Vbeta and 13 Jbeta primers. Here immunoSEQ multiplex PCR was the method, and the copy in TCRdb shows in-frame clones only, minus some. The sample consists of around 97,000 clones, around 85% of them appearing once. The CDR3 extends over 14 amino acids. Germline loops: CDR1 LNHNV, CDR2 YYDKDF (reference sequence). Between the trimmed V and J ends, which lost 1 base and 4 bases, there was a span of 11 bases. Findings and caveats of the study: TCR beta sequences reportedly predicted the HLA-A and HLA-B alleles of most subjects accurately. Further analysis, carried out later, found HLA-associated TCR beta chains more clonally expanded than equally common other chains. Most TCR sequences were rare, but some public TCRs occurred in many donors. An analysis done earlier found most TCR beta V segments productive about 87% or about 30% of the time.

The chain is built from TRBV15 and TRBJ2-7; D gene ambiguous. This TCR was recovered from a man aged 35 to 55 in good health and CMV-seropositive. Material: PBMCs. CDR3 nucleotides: TGTGCCACCAGCAGAGTGAGGATCGCTTACGAGCAGTACTTC. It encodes CATSRVRIAYEQYF.